In its sample, the clone carrying this T cell receptor beta chain ranks as medium-sized (0.01 to 0.1%). The CDR3 is made up of 17 amino acids. The trim removed 2 bases at V and 5 bases at J, leaving 9 bases unmatched. CDR1 and CDR2 (germline): LGHNA, YSLEER. The record originates from a study of OX40 agonist ivuxolimab in advanced cancers. Method: immunoSEQ multiplex PCR; TCRdb's copy keeps in-frame clones and lacks some. The sample consists of around 20,000 clones, 65% to 80% of them appearing once. The chain links TRBV4-3 to TRBJ1-6; TRBD1 aligns across 7 bases. The source of this sequence is an adult with an advanced solid tumor such as melanoma, head and neck, liver or kidney cancer. This material consisted of CD4+ or CD8+ T cells sorted from blood, taken in a trial of the OX40 agonist ivuxolimab. The CDR3 nucleotides read TGCGCCAGCAGCCAAAGAGCCAAGGGACAGAATAATTCACCCCTCCACTTT. Translating gives CASSQRAKGQNNSPLHF.